The clone carrying this T cell receptor beta chain was seen more than once but under ten times. Only one heparinised blood draw was taken per donor, and its volume averaged around 110 mL. The data derive from a study of beta chain features in type 1 diabetes. Every isolated RNA sample was fully reverse transcribed, so sequencing captured expressed TCRB transcripts. Sequencing used immunoSEQ multiplex PCR; TCRdb keeps in-frame clones, though not all of them. Of around 280,000 clones detected, about 7.8% appear once; the ten largest clones hold approximately 0.99%. The CDR3 has 15 amino acids. V was pared by 1 base and J by 0 bases, with 10 bases between. In germline, CDR1 is SGHRS, CDR2 YFSETQ.

The J gene is TRBJ1-2, the V gene TRBV5-1; weak D call: TRBD1 (5 bases). The receptor comes from a woman aged 18-29 years in good health. Sequencing was performed on central memory CD4+ T cells from blood. The CDR3 DNA follows: TGCGCCAGCAGCTTGAGGGACGGAGCTAACTATGGCTACACCTTC. It specifies CASSLRDGANYGYTF.